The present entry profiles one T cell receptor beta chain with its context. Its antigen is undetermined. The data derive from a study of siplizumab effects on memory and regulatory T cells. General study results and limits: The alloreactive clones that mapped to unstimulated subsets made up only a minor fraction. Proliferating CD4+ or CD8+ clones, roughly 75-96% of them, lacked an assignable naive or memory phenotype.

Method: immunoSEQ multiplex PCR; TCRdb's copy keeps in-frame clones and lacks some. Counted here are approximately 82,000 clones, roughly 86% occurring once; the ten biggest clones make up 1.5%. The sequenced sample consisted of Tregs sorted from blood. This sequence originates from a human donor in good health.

CDR3 DNA: TGTGCCAGCAGAGAGGACAGGGTAGTCCACGAGCAGTACTTC. The encoded protein is CASREDRVVHEQYF. The V call is TRBV28, the J call TRBJ2-7; 8 bases agree with TRBD1. Trimming at V came to 6 bases and at J to 5 bases, leaving 9 bases not matched to a gene. Germline V gene lookup returns CDR1 MDHEN and CDR2 SYDVKM. The CDR3 covers 14 residues.